Listed here is a single T cell receptor beta chain. This record comes from a study of T cells in Graves' hyperthyroidism and ophthalmopathy. Template material for amplifying TCR beta CDR3 regions consisted of RNA transcripts. A set of HTBI primers served as the primers for a first-round RT-PCR of the TCR CDR3. TCRdb independently ran MiXCR on the multiplex PCR reads; one entry per CDR3 protein. The data contain about 570,000 distinct CDR3 sequences, around 15% of them singletons. The CDR3 spans 15 residues. The germline CDR1 and CDR2 sequences are SGHVS and FNYEAQ. Trimming removed 5 bases from V and 5 bases from J; junction bases left unmatched: 7.

Sequencing was carried out using blood. The V and J genes are TRBV7-6 and TRBJ2-3; 10 nucleotides match TRBD1. This sequence originates from a woman aged 40 to 50 with Graves' hyperthyroidism. CDR3 nucleotides: TGTGCCAGCAGCCCGGGACAGGGGCTAAAAGATACGCAGTATTTT. Translating it yields CASSPGQGLKDTQYF.